This passage covers 9 T cell receptor beta chains from one sample sequenced in a study of blood T cells in healthy people across ages. Alongside a J-beta primer mix, a sample-barcoded 5' primer served in a second PCR lasting about 7 to 12 cycles. TCRdb ran MiXCR on the 5' RACE reads and lists one entry per CDR3 protein. The sample includes 950,000 to 1,200,000 distinct CDR3 sequences, 35% to 40% seen only once; the top ten take less than 15%. The sequenced sample was blood. The receptor set was obtained from a man between 18 and 35 years old in good health.

A few counts support this clonotype. This chain connects TRBV4-1 to TRBJ1-1; D is uncertain. Per germline, CDR1 MGHRA and CDR2 YSYEKL. Trimming left V 1 base short and J 1 base short, with 10 bases between. CDR3 size: 15 residues. As DNA, the CDR3 is TGCGCCAGCAGCCAAGGGGCAGGTCGGAACACTGAAGCTTTCTTT. Protein sequence: CASSQGAGRNTEAFF.

This clonotype was observed at least ten times. The chain is built from TRBV4-3 and TRBJ2-3; TRBD1 or TRBD2 may be the D gene (5 bases each). V was cut by 3 bases and J by 2 bases, with 18 bases left in between. This CDR3 is built from 17 residues. Germline CDR1 is LGHNA and CDR2 is YSLEER. This CDR3 reads CASSHEPRDGLTDTQYF. The DNA for the CDR3 is TGCGCCAGCAGCCATGAACCACGGGACGGACTCACAGATACGCAGTATTTT.

This clonotype was seen only once. V and J are TRBV7-8 and TRBJ2-1, with D uncertain. The J call may be mistaken, given a closer DNA end match to TRBJ2-7. The CDR3 covers 14 residues. CDR1 is SGHVS, CDR2 FQNEAQ, per germline. As DNA, the CDR3 is TGTGCCAGCAGCTTGCGGCTCTCCTACAATGAGCAGTACTTC. Translating it yields CASSLRLSYNEQYF.

The chain combines TRBV30 with TRBJ1-5; D may be TRBD1 (5 bases). CDR1 is GTSNPN and CDR2 is SVGIG in the germline V gene (reference sequence). V lost 3 bases and J 1 base, leaving 10 bases between the germline ends. This CDR3 spans 14 amino acids. CDR3 sequence reads: CAWSAGDSNQPQHF. The CDR3 DNA follows: TGTGCCTGGAGCGCGGGGGACAGCAATCAGCCCCAGCATTTT.

The V gene is TRBV5-1, the J gene TRBJ2-1; possibly TRBD1 for D (6 bases). V shed 3 bases and J shed 5 bases, with 15 bases lying between them. The CDR3 sequence is 15 residues long. Germline values: CDR1 SGHRS, CDR2 YFSETQ. Here the CDR3 reads CASSSPEQGNNEQFF. Here the CDR3 DNA reads TGCGCCAGCAGCTCCCCCGAACAGGGAAACAATGAGCAGTTCTTC.

The V and J genes are TRBV5-5 and TRBJ2-6; the D is unclear. Germline V gives CDR1 SGHKS, CDR2 YYEKEE (reference sequence). The length of the CDR3 is 14 residues. The V and J ends lost 4 bases and 4 bases respectively, with 9 bases between them. In DNA, the CDR3 is TGTGCCAGCAGCACGGAAGCGGGGGCCAACGTCCTGACTTTC. Residues: CASSTEAGANVLTF.

This rearrangement joins TRBV5-1 to TRBJ2-2; D is perhaps TRBD1 (6 bases). CDR3 size: 14 residues. Germline V gene data show CDR1 as SGHRS and CDR2 as YFSETQ. Trimming stripped 7 bases from V and 3 bases from J, with 13 bases between. CDR3 protein: CASAGQTHTGELFF. CDR3 sequence (DNA): TGCGCCAGCGCCGGACAGACTCACACCGGGGAGCTGTTTTTT. Together with reference TRBV5-1 and TRBJ2-2, the CDR3 gives the full variable domain: KAGVTQTPRYLIKTRGQQVTLSCSPISGHRSVSWYQQTPGQGLQFLFEYFSETQRNKGNFPGRFSGRQFSNSRSEMNVSTLELGDSALYLCASAGQTHTGELFFGEGSRLTVL.

The chain employs TRBV15 and TRBJ2-3; D perhaps matches TRBD1 (5 bases). Trimming cost V 0 bases and J 7 bases, with 14 bases left between them. Germline V gene lookup returns CDR1 LNHNV and CDR2 YYDKDF (reference sequence). The CDR3 covers 15 residues. The CDR3 DNA reads TGTGCCACCAGCAGAGACAGGGTGAGGTCCAATACGCAGTATTTT. Protein: CATSRDRVRSNTQYF.

This sequence joins TRBV7-9 and TRBJ1-1, with D possibly TRBD1 on 5 matching bases. The V end lost 1 base, the J end lost 7 bases, and 10 bases lay between the germline ends. Germline-derived CDR1 and CDR2 are SEHNR and FQNEAQ (reference sequence). This CDR3 comprises 13 residues. CDR3 sequence (DNA): TGTGCCAGCAGCTTAGGCAGGGAGCTTGAAGCTTTCTTT. This sequence encodes CASSLGRELEAFF.